Listed here are 14 T cell receptor beta chains from one sample, sequenced in a study of response to subunit inactivated influenza vaccine. TCRdb used MiXCR to reprocess the RT-PCR reads, holding one entry per CDR3 protein. This table has some 520,000 distinct CDR3 sequences, more than 15% appearing once. The starting material was CD4+ T cells sorted from PBMCs, obtained less than 30 months after vaccination. These receptor sequences come from a man aged 50-75 years who received an inactivated influenza vaccine.

The rearrangement uses TRBV5-8 and TRBJ2-7; TRBD1 aligns across 8 bases. In germline, CDR1 is SGHTS, CDR2 YDEGEE. The CDR3 loop spans 15 amino acids. V lost 4 bases and J lost 2; bases outside the gene matches: 8. The CDR3 DNA reads TGTGCCAGCAGCAAAAAGAACAGGGGGACCTACGAGCAGTACTTC. It translates to CASSKKNRGTYEQYF.

CDR3 bases: TGCGCCAGCAGCTTGGGGTCAGGCGATTCTGGGGCCAACGTCCTGACTTTC. Encoded protein: CASSLGSGDSGANVLTF. The chain links TRBV5-1 to TRBJ2-6; D gene unclear. Germline CDR1 and CDR2: SGHRS and YFSETQ. CDR3 length: 17 residues. V shed 0 bases and J shed 1 base, with 11 bases lying between them.

The table lists this clonotype with a few counts. J is TRBJ2-7 and V is TRBV3-1; possibly TRBD2 for D (6 bases). There are 18 residues in the CDR3. V gave up 1 base and J gave up 0 bases, with 19 bases separating them. Germline V gene lookup returns CDR1 LGHDT and CDR2 YNNKEL (reference sequence). The CDR3: CASSQGFPSGVSSYEQYF. CDR3 bases: TGTGCCAGCAGCCAAGGTTTTCCTTCGGGAGTTTCCTCCTACGAGCAGTACTTC.

This clonotype was detected many times. This chain connects TRBV25-1 to TRBJ2-2, with D unclear. The CDR3 contains 14 residues. Germline V gene sequence: CDR1 MGHDK, CDR2 SYGVNS. The V end lost 5 bases, the J end lost 2 bases, and 9 bases lay between the germline ends. The CDR3 DNA follows: TGTGCCAGCAGTAGTGATTTCAACACCGGGGAGCTGTTTTTT. It is translated as CASSSDFNTGELFF.

The rearrangement joins TRBV11-2 to TRBJ2-3, with 9 bases fitting TRBD2. V shed 2 bases, J shed 5 bases, and the junction held 17 bases outside the gene matches. This CDR3 comprises 19 residues. Germline V gene sequence: CDR1 SGHAT, CDR2 FQNNGV. The CDR3 region has the DNA TGTGCCAGCAGCTTAAGTGTAGGCCTTAGCGGGGGAAAGGTAGATACGCAGTATTTT. Translated: CASSLSVGLSGGKVDTQYF. Full variable domain (rest looked up from reference TRBV11-2 and TRBJ2-3): EAGVAQSPRYKIIEKRQSVAFWCNPISGHATLYWYQQILGQGPKLLIQFQNNGVVDDSQLPKDRFSAERLKGVDSTLKIQPAKLEDSAVYLCASSLSVGLSGGKVDTQYFGPGTRLTVL.

Points on this clonotype: A read error is possible here, since a much larger clone lies one base away. This chain connects TRBV5-1 to TRBJ2-3; D gene ambiguous. The CDR3 is 15 amino acids. Germline values: CDR1 SGHRS, CDR2 YFSETQ. CDR3 sequence: CASRLARASTDTQYF. In DNA form, the CDR3 reads TGCGCCAGCCGCTTGGCAAGAGCCAGCACAGATACGCAGTATTTT.

There are a few counts of this clonotype. The V call is TRBV5-5, the J call TRBJ1-2; unclear D gene. The CDR3 has 14 amino acids. The V gene lost 4 bases and the J gene lost 2 bases, with 12 bases spanning the gap. CDR1 is SGHKS, CDR2 YYEKEE, per germline (reference sequence). The CDR3 loop is CASSPSLGNYGYTF. The CDR3 DNA reads as TGTGCCAGCAGCCCGAGTTTGGGGAACTATGGCTACACCTTC.

This clonotype was seen a few times. V and J are TRBV20-1 and TRBJ1-6; maybe TRBD1 (5 bases). V lost 2 bases to trimming and J lost 2 bases, with 16 bases between them. The length of the CDR3 is 17 residues. Germline-derived CDR1 and CDR2 are DFQATT and SNEGSKA (reference sequence). CDR3 sequence reads: CSARIIRGSAYNSPLHF. CDR3 coding DNA: TGCAGTGCTAGAATCATACGGGGGTCCGCCTATAATTCACCCCTCCACTTT.

The V gene is TRBV9, the J gene TRBJ2-1; 12 bases agree with TRBD2. V shed 0 bases and J 0 bases; nucleotides not matched to a gene: 1. CDR3 length: 17 residues. Germline V gives CDR1 SGDLS, CDR2 YYNGEE. The CDR3 reads CASSVAGLAGSYNEQFF. CDR3 in DNA: TGTGCCAGCAGCGTAGCGGGACTAGCGGGCTCCTACAATGAGCAGTTCTTC.

This clonotype was recorded a few times. The chain couples TRBV11-2 to TRBJ2-7; TRBD2 might be the D (5 bases). The CDR3 runs to 15 residues. Germline CDR1 SGHAT, CDR2 FQNNGV. The V and J ends lost 0 bases and 2 bases respectively, with 11 bases between them. CDR3 protein: CASSLDEGLTYEQYF. CDR3 DNA: TGTGCCAGCAGCTTAGATGAAGGACTTACCTACGAGCAGTACTTC.

This clonotype was recorded at least ten times. This chain uses TRBV5-1 with TRBJ1-2; D is uncertain. Trimming cost V 0 bases and J 0 bases, with 6 bases left between them. The CDR3 sequence is 14 residues long. Looked up from germline, CDR1 is SGHRS and CDR2 is YFSETQ. The CDR3 DNA follows: TGCGCCAGCAGCTTGGACAGCTCTAACTATGGCTACACCTTC. This sequence encodes CASSLDSSNYGYTF.

The rearrangement joins TRBV21-1 to TRBJ2-4; TRBD1 was called by the table and not checked on the DNA. TRBV21-1 is shown as a pseudogene. This CDR3 is 14 amino acids long. CDR3 coding DNA: TGTGCCAGCATCGGACAACCAGCCAAAAACATTCAGTACTTC. This translates into CASIGQPAKNIQYF.

This chain uses TRBV20-1 with TRBJ2-7; TRBD2 agrees at 7 bases. J was trimmed by 6 bases and V by 1 base; bases with no gene match: 15. The CDR3 contains 16 residues. The germline V gene encodes CDR1 DFQATT and CDR2 SNEGSKA (reference sequence). As DNA, the CDR3 is TGCAGTGCTAGAGCGGAGTACCGGACTAGATCGTCCGAGCAGTACTTC. It codes for CSARAEYRTRSSEQYF.

The chain recombines TRBV5-1 with TRBJ2-1; D may be TRBD1 (6 bases). CDR3 length: 13 amino acids. V was trimmed by 1 base and J by 6 bases, leaving 8 bases between them. The germline V gene has CDR1 SGHRS and CDR2 YFSETQ. CDR3 in amino acids: CASSLNRVNEQFF. The CDR3 region has the DNA TGCGCCAGCAGCTTGAACAGGGTCAATGAGCAGTTCTTC.